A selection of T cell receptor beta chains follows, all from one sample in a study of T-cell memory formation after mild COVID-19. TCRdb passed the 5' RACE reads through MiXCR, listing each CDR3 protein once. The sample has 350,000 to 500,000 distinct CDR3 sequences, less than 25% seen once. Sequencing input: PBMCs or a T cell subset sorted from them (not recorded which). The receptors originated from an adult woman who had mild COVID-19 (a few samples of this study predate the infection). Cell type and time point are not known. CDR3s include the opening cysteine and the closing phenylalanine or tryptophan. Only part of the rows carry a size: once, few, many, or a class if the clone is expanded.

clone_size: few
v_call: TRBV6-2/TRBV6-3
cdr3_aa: CASSYQGEVYNEQFF

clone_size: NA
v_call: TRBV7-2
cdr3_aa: CASSLASRAETQYF

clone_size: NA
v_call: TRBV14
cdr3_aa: CASSQDYINNEQFF

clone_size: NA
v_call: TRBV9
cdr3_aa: CASSVVDSSYEQYF

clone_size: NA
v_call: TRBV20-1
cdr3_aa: CSAHPRGAGYGYTF

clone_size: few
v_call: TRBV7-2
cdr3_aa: CASGTGGWGNQPQHF

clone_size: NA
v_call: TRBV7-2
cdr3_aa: CASSPGAVSTDTQYF

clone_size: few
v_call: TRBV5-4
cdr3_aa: CASSSPGLAGWEQFF

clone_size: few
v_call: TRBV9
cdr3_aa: CASSVEGGVGYEQYF

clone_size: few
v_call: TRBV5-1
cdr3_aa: CASSLGFGASNYNEQFF

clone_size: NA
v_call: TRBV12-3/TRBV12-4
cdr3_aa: CASSLRLWGDQYF

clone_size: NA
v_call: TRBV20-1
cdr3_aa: CSASVGQNNEQFF

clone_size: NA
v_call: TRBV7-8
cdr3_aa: CASSLKNNQPQHF

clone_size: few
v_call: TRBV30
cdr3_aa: CAWSPTGTGGVYGYTF

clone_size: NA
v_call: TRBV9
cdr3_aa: CASSPRPGTRETQYF

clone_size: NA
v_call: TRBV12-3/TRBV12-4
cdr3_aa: CASSFLAEAFF

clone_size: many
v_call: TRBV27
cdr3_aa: CASSPRLAGRNEQFF

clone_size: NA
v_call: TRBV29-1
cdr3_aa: CSVEVDWRETQYF

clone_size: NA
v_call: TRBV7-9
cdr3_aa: CASSSVAGVTDTQYF

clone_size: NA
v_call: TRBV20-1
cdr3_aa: CSASIAGGRGTDTQYF

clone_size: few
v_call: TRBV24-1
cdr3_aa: CATSDTSGRAYEQFF

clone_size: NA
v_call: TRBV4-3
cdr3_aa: CASSQKRGKNYGYTF

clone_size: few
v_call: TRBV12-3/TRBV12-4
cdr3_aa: CASRPSGTAYEQYF

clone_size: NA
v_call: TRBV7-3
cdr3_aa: CASSFGRAQETQYF

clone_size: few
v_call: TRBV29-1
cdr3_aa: CSVSGLEAFF

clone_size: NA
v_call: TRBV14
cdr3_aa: CASSQDHWTSGGKAGELFF

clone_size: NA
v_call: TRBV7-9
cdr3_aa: CASSLVVSGELFF

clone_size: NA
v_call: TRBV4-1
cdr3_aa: CASGQIRNEQFF

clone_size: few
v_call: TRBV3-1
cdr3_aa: CASREGLAVTGELFF

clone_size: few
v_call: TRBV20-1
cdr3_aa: CSASGGVSTTEQYF

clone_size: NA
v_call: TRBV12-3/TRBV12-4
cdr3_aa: CASSLGSRSDTEAFF

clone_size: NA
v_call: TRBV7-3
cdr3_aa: CASSSEISGANVLTF

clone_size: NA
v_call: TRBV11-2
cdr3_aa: CASSSPRGKTDTQYF

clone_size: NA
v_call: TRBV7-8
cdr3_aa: CASSPPGLETDTQYF

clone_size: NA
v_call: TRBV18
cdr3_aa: CASSPFVAVDEKLFF

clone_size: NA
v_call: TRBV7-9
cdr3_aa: CASSFRGLAGGRNGNEQFF

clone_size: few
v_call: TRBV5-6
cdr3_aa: CASSLEQPYEQYF

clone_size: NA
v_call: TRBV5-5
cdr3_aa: CASSPAPPGDTEAFF

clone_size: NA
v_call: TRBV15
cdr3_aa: CATSSGRLAGVIDTQYF

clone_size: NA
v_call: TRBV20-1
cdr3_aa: CSATGTGFYEQYF

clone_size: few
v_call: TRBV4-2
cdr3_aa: CASSQDGTGVSPLHF

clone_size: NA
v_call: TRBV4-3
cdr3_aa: CASSQEGGRAGTQYF

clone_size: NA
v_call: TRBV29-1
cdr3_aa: CSVSPTGSHNEQFF